These T cell receptor beta chains were read from a single sample in a study of identical twins. TCRdb re-called the 5' RACE reads with MiXCR, one entry per CDR3 protein. The table has about 570,000 distinct CDR3 sequences, just under 10% seen once. These data also featured in a second study, about yellow fever vaccine responses in identical twins.

Sequenced material: PBMCs. The receptor source for this set is a woman aged 18-35 years in good health. Each CDR3 is given with its conserved first and last residue. A D gene is named only where the DNA matches it firmly. A clone size is listed for some rows: how often the clone was seen (once, few, many), or a class if it is expanded.

>.|TRBV28|.|TRBJ2-1
TGTGCCAGCAGTTTATTCAATTTAGGGGGGTACAATGAGCAGTTCTTC
CASSLFNLGGYNEQFF
>many|TRBV7-8|TRBD1|TRBJ2-4
TGTGCCAGCAGCTTAACAGGACAGGCGTACATTCAGTACTTC
CASSLTGQAYIQYF
>few|TRBV4-3|.|TRBJ2-3
TGCGCCAGCCCCCACACGGCGGCCTTGGGCACAGATACGCAGTATTTT
CASPHTAALGTDTQYF
>many|TRBV20-1|.|TRBJ2-2
TGCAGTGCTAGGAGGGGGGGCCTCACCGGGGAGCTGTTTTTT
CSARRGGLTGELFF
>many|TRBV28|.|TRBJ2-2
TGTGCCAGCAGTTTGGTAGTAACGGAGCTGTTTTTT
CASSLVVTELFF
>.|TRBV7-9|.|TRBJ2-6
TGTGCCAGCAGCTCCACGACTGGGCGCTCTGGGGCCAACGTCCTGACTTTC
CASSSTTGRSGANVLTF
>few|TRBV20-1|.|TRBJ2-3
TGCAGTGCGCCCCGGGGGAGCACAGATACGCAGTATTTT
CSAPRGSTDTQYF
>few|TRBV16|TRBD1|TRBJ2-1
TGTGCCAGCAGCCAATCGAGGGACAGCTACAATGAGCAGTTCTTC
CASSQSRDSYNEQFF
>.|TRBV5-4|.|TRBJ1-6
TGTGCCAGCAGCTTGGCCCGGGAGAAAAAAGATTCACCCCTCCACTTT
CASSLAREKKDSPLHF
>many|TRBV20-1|TRBD1|TRBJ1-2
TGCAGGGTCCCGGGACAGGGGCGAGGCTATGGCTACACCTTC
CRVPGQGRGYGYTF
>.|TRBV20-1|.|TRBJ1-4
TGCAGTGGCAGGGTAAATGAAAAACTGTTTTTT
CSGRVNEKLFF
>few|TRBV6-2/TRBV6-3|TRBD1|TRBJ1-5
TGTGCCAGCAGACGACAGGGGGGCCGGGGGGCCCAGCATTTT
CASRRQGGRGAQHF
>many|TRBV3-1|TRBD1|TRBJ1-6
TGTGCCAGCAGCCTGGGACAGAATAATTCACCCCTCCACTTT
CASSLGQNNSPLHF
>many|TRBV9|.|TRBJ2-7
TGTGCCAGCAGCGTTGCAGCCGGGAGCAAAACGCCCGAGCAGTACTTC
CASSVAAGSKTPEQYF
>.|TRBV29-1|TRBD1|TRBJ2-3
TGCAGCGTTGGACAGGGCCCCGGAGATACGCAGTATTTT
CSVGQGPGDTQYF
>.|TRBV29-1|.|TRBJ2-7
TGCAGCGTGGTATACGGGCCCGCCTCGTACGAGCAGTACTTC
CSVVYGPASYEQYF
>few|TRBV5-1|.|TRBJ2-1
TGCGCCAGCAGCTTGGTGGGGGAAAGCTCCTACAATGAGCAGTTCTTC
CASSLVGESSYNEQFF
>many|TRBV5-1|.|TRBJ2-2
TGCGCCAGCAGCTTGGGGGCGCGAGACACCGGGGAGCTGTTTTTT
CASSLGARDTGELFF
>many|TRBV6-6|.|TRBJ2-7
TGTGCCAGCAGTTACTCGGGCGAGCAGTACTTC
CASSYSGEQYF
>many|TRBV12-3/TRBV12-4|TRBD2|TRBJ2-5
TGTGCCAGCAGTTCCTGGACGGGAGGAGGGGAGACCCAGTACTTC
CASSSWTGGGETQYF
>.|TRBV12-3/TRBV12-4|.|TRBJ2-1
TGTGCCAGCAGTTTCGGGCAGACTCTTGAGCAGTTCTTC
CASSFGQTLEQFF
>few|TRBV5-1|TRBD1|TRBJ2-7
TGCGCCACCTCCGGGACAGGGCGGGACGAGCAGTACTTC
CATSGTGRDEQYF
>many|TRBV7-9|.|TRBJ2-7
TGTGCCAGCAGCTTAGCAGGGAGCTACGAGCAGTACTTC
CASSLAGSYEQYF
>many|TRBV5-6|.|TRBJ1-2
TGTGCCAGCAGCTTGTTTGATTCGAGGGATTTAGTGAGAGGCTACACCTTC
CASSLFDSRDLVRGYTF